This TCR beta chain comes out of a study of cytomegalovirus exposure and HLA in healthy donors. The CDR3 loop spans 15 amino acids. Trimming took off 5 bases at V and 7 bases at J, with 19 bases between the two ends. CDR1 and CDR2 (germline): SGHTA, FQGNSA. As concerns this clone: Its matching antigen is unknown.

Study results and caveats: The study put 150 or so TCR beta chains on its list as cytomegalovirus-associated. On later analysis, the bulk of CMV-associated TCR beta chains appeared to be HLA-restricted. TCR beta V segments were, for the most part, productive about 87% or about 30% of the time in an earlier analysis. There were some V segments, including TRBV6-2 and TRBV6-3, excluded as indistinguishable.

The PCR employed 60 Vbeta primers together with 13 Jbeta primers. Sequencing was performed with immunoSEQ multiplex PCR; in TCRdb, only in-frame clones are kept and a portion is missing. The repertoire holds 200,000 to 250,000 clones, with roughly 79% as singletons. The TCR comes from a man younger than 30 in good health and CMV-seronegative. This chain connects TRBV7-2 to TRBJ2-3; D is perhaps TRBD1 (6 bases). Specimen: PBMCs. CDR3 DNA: TGTGCCAGCAGCCCCAGCAGGGGCGAAGAAAATACGCAGTATTTT. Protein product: CASSPSRGEENTQYF.